The TCR beta chain under discussion was sequenced for a study of blood T cells in healthy people across ages. General study points: More naive CD4+ cells and higher diversity marked long-lived donors relative to aged donors. Roughly linear declines in TCR beta diversity per million T cells occurred with age.

On this clonotype itself: Its antigen is currently unknown.

Using a J-beta primer mix together with a sample-barcoded 5' primer, a second PCR was run for roughly 6 to 12 cycles. TCRdb re-called the 5' RACE reads through MiXCR, storing one row per CDR3 protein. The sample has 800,000 to 1,300,000 distinct CDR3 sequences, approximately 25% seen once. Germline V gene lookup returns CDR1 SGHAT and CDR2 FQNNGV. There are 17 residues in the CDR3. A further study also used this sample, focusing on T cells of mothers and their children.

Sequenced sample: blood. The chain employs TRBV11-2 and TRBJ2-5; the match to TRBD2 covers 10 bases. TRBJ2-1 matches the DNA end more closely, so the J call is doubtful. This receptor was identified in a girl aged 2 to 9 in good health. The CDR3 sequence: CASSLGGAGGPYNEQFF. For the CDR3, the DNA is TGTGCCAGCAGCTTAGGTGGAGCGGGGGGGCCGTACAATGAGCAGTTCTTC.